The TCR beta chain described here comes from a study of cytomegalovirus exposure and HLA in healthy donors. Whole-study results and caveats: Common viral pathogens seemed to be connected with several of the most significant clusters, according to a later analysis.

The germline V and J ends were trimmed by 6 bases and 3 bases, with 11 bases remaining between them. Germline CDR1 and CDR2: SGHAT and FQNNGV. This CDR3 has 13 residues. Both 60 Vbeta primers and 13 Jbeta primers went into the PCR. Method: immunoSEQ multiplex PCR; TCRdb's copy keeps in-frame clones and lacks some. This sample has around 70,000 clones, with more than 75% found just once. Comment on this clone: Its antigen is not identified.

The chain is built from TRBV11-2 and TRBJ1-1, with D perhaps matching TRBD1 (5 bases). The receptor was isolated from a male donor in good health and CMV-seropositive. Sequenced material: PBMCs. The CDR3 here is CASRWGGDTEAFF. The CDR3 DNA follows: TGTGCCAGCAGGTGGGGCGGGGACACTGAAGCTTTCTTT.